The present T cell receptor beta chain was sequenced within a study of cytomegalovirus exposure and HLA in healthy donors. Findings and limits, study-wide: Researchers reported that a few CMV-associated chains were confirmed in vitro as CMV antigen-specific. First-cohort TCR clusters were later found to tend to co-occur in the roughly 130 validation repertoires.

As concerns this clone: Its antigen is not identified.

Germline assignment: CDR1 SGHRS and CDR2 YFSETQ. The CDR3 sequence is 15 residues long. The V and J ends lost 1 base and 0 bases respectively, with 8 bases between them. Assay used: immunoSEQ multiplex PCR; TCRdb lists only in-frame clones, some missing. This sample carries 90,000 to 130,000 clones, about 85% of them seen once, and the ten largest clones take around 3.1%. The TCR sequence derives from a woman between 18 and 29 years old in good health and CMV-seronegative. Specimen: PBMCs. The V call is TRBV5-1, the J call TRBJ1-3; no clear D. The CDR3 loop reads CASSLSRDSGNTIYF. In DNA form, the CDR3 reads TGCGCCAGCAGCTTGTCACGGGACTCTGGAAACACCATATATTTT.